This T cell receptor beta chain was sequenced for a study of blood T cell repertoires in COVID-19 (dated by TCRdb to the early 2020s). At the level of the whole study: Samples covering the acute and convalescent phases of COVID-19 were provided by collaborators in the United States, Italy and Spain. The prospective study material was composed of cDNA or gDNA derived from T cells, B-cell-depleted T cells, or PBMCs. The dataset comprised deeply sampled blood TCRbeta repertoires from subjects exposed to, actively infected with, or recovered from COVID-19. The repertoires were released in a freely available public database meant as a resource for research on the immune response to SARS-CoV-2. Samples were obtained from the ongoing ImmuneRACE study (first 160 participants) and from about 1,300 subjects provided by 6 global collaborators. Sample metadata almost always included a de-identified subject ID, COVID-19 status, age in years and sex. Where available, HLA class I and class II types were taken from metadata supplied by the sample provider and were not determined by assay-based typing. What the research found in general, with its limitations: How much clinical and demographic metadata was included differed by source and by participant, and the metadata was provided uncurated.

Each collaborating institution followed its own protocols to collect whole blood in K2EDTA tubes. For TCRbeta analysis, collaborator samples were shipped as frozen whole blood, as isolated PBMCs, or as DNA extracted from either sample type. Reading from cysteine to phenylalanine, the CDR3 counts 15 amino acids. The retained sequence is limited to the CDR3, 45 bases, with the frame set at the first base. The germline V gene gives CDR1 as SGHRS and CDR2 as YFSETQ. Germline trimming amounts to 8 bases on V and 6 bases on J, with 13 as the count of junction bases outside the gene matches. For this clone: Its antigen remains undetermined. Qualities for individual bases were not recorded, and no much larger clone is one base off.

TCRbeta CDR3 regions were amplified from genomic DNA by means of the immunoSEQ Assay, a bias-controlled multiplex PCR. Processing in the source paper ran as follows. Within the assay, amplification of reference gene primers was used to estimate how many nucleated cells each sample contained. Sequence reads were collapsed and filtered to measure the absolute abundance of every unique TCRbeta CDR3 rearrangement. For each sample, productive Simpson clonality was calculated as the square root of Simpson's diversity index across productive rearrangements. TCRdb stores this immuneACCESS table with in-frame sequences only. Part of the clones is absent; in the studies checked, under half of the shortfall reflects unresolved V genes, and no reason is known for the rest. The DNA gave D and trimming, while V, J and clone size come from that table. Across this sample there are about 200,000 clones, with around 90% seen only once. Jointly, the top ten make up about 4.5% of the sample.

The TCR sequence derives from a human donor in a cohort sampled during active COVID-19. Sequencing input: peripheral blood. Recombination joined TRBV5-1 with TRBJ2-1, with 8 central nucleotides matching TRBD2. The CDR3 reads CASAEGAGAGNEQFF. Here is the DNA: TGCGCCAGTGCAGAAGGAGCGGGAGCAGGCAATGAGCAGTTCTTC.